This T cell receptor beta chain emerged from a study of blood T cell repertoires in COVID-19. Study context: The United States, Italy and Spain provided the acute and convalescent COVID-19 samples. From T cells, B-cell-depleted T cells, or PBMCs came the material, which was cDNA or gDNA.

There are a few counts of this clone. As originally analysed: Reference gene primers were amplified, and this amplification served to estimate nucleated cell counts. Clones were read by immunoSEQ multiplex PCR, and TCRdb kept only the in-frame ones, dropping some. V, J and clone size were drawn from that table, and D and trimming were deduced from the DNA. The sample has about 150,000 clones; under 90% are singletons. The junction had 9 bases not matched to a gene; V was cut back by 7 bases and J by 4 bases. CDR3 size: 14 residues. Germline V CDR1 and CDR2: SQVTM, ANQGSEA. The receptor was isolated from a woman aged 55-69 years with active or convalescent COVID-19. The V and J genes are TRBV29-1 and TRBJ2-2; TRBD1 agrees at 7 bases. The specimen sequenced was peripheral blood. The CDR3 loop reads CSARDRGSTGELFF. The CDR3 DNA is TGCAGCGCCCGGGACAGAGGCTCCACCGGGGAGCTGTTTTTT.